These 8 T cell receptor beta chains share one sample of origin, sequenced in a study of persistence of HIV-infected CD4 T cells. The libraries were made with immunoSEQ version 4 in survey mode. Produced via immunoSEQ multiplex PCR; TCRdb's table is partial and in-frame only. The sample includes some 50,000 clones, about nine tenths of them seen just once. Cells were stimulated nonspecifically with anti-CD3/anti-CD28 magnetic beads. Responding CD4+ T cells were sorted by upregulation of both CD40 ligand and CD69. These TCRs' antigens remain unknown. This specimen consisted of CD4+ T cells sorted from PBMCs after 18-hour stimulation, obtained from a patient who received antiretroviral therapy. These receptors were taken from an adult woman with HIV who was CMV-seropositive.

CDR3 amino acids: CASSRQGATNEKLFF. CDR3 sequence (DNA): TGCGCCAGCAGCCGCCAGGGGGCAACTAATGAAAAACTGTTTTTT. The V gene is TRBV4-3, the J gene TRBJ1-4; TRBD1 agrees at 7 bases. CDR3 length: 15 amino acids. J gave up 0 bases and V 4 bases, and 2 bases lay outside the gene matches. Germline V lookup: CDR1 LGHNA, CDR2 YSLEER.

The J gene is TRBJ1-6, the V gene TRBV9; D call uncertain. Germline CDR1 reads SGDLS; CDR2 reads YYNGEE. Trimming shortened V by 4 bases and J by 10 bases, and 15 bases separated the two germline ends. The CDR3 runs to 14 residues. The CDR3 loop reads CASSPDPVGSPLHF. The CDR3 region has the DNA TGTGCCAGCAGCCCAGACCCGGTCGGATCACCCCTCCACTTT.

The chain combines TRBV3-1 (or the pseudogene TRBV3-2) with TRBJ1-1; D is undetermined. The CDR3 sequence is 17 residues long. Germline V lookup: CDR1 LGHDT, CDR2 YNNKEL (reference sequence). V shed 4 bases and J shed 8 bases, with 26 bases lying between them. CDR3 DNA sequence: TGTGCCAGCAGCCCACAATTTTACGGGGTTGGGAATCGGGAAGCTTTCTTT. This codes for CASSPQFYGVGNREAFF.

This chain joins TRBV28 and TRBJ1-3; 9 positions agree with TRBD1. The V and J ends lost 5 bases and 0 bases, in that order; junction bases with no gene match: 5. CDR3 size: 16 residues. Germline CDR1 and CDR2: MDHEN and SYDVKM. CDR3 sequence (DNA): TGTGCCAGCAGTGTACCGGGACAGGGCTCTGGAAACACCATATATTTT. It is translated as CASSVPGQGSGNTIYF.

This clone came up once. The chain combines TRBV19 with TRBJ1-4, with D unresolved. The germline CDR1 and CDR2 sequences are LNHDA and SQIVND (reference sequence). Trimming shortened V by 7 bases and J by 4 bases, and 10 bases separated the two germline ends. The length of the CDR3 is 13 residues. The CDR3 nucleotides are TGTGCCAGTAAGAAGGAGCATAATGAAAAACTGTTTTTT. Encoded protein: CASKKEHNEKLFF.

The gene calls are TRBV5-5 and TRBJ1-2; TRBD1 matches 11 bases. CDR3 length equals 16 residues. V shed 0 bases, J shed 1 base, and the junction held 2 bases outside the gene matches. Looked up from germline, CDR1 is SGHKS and CDR2 is YYEKEE (reference sequence). The CDR3 spells CASSLEGTGGNYGYTF. In nucleotides, the CDR3 is TGTGCCAGCAGCTTGGAAGGGACAGGGGGTAACTATGGCTACACCTTC.

J is TRBJ1-1 and V is TRBV6-2 or TRBV6-3; the D is unclear. Trimming took 1 base from V and 1 from J, leaving 7 bases between them. Germline V gives CDR1 MNHEY, CDR2 SVGEGT. The CDR3 totals 14 residues. CDR3 in amino acids: CASSYLPENTEAFF. The CDR3 coding sequence is TGTGCCAGCAGTTACTTACCAGAGAACACTGAAGCTTTCTTT.

The count of this clone is one. The V gene is TRBV5-5, the J gene TRBJ2-1; 9 positions agree with TRBD2. Germline-derived CDR1 and CDR2 are SGHKS and YYEKEE (reference sequence). The CDR3 runs 15 residues. V dropped 4 bases and J dropped 2; count of bases not matched to a gene: 4. DNA of the CDR3: TGTGCCAGCAGCATAGCGGGAGCTCCCTACAATGAGCAGTTCTTC. Translating it yields CASSIAGAPYNEQFF.